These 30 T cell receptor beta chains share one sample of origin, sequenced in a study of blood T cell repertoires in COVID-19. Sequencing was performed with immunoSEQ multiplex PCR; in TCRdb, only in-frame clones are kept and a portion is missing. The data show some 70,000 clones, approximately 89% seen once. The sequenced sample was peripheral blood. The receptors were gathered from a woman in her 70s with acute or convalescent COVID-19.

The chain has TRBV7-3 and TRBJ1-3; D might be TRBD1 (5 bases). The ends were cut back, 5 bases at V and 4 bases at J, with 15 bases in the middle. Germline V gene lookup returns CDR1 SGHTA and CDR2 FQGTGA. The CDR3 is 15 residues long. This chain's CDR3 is CASSPGREGGNTIYF. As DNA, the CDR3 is TGTGCCAGCAGCCCCGGCAGGGAAGGGGGAAACACCATATATTTT. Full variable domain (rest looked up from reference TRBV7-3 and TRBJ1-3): GAGVSQTPSNKVTEKGKYVELRCDPISGHTALYWYRQSLGQGPEFLIYFQGTGAADDSGLPNDRFFAVRPEGSVSTLKIQRTERGDSAVYLCASSPGREGGNTIYFGEGSWLTVV.

Written as DNA, the CDR3 is TGTGCCTCTTGGGGGGTCAATGAGCAGTTCTTC. Translating it yields CASWGVNEQFF. The chain links TRBV28 to TRBJ2-1; tentatively, D is TRBD2 (6 bases). V lost 11 bases, J lost 6 bases, and 11 bases lay in between. Germline V gene sequence: CDR1 MDHEN, CDR2 SYDVKM. The CDR3 is made up of 11 amino acids. The full variable domain, with the rest looked up from reference TRBV28 and TRBJ2-1, is DVKVTQSSRYLVKRTGEKVFLECVQDMDHENMFWYRQDPGLGLRLIYFSYDVKMKEKGDIPEGYSVSREKKERFSLILESASTNQTSMYLCASWGVNEQFFGPGTRLTVL.

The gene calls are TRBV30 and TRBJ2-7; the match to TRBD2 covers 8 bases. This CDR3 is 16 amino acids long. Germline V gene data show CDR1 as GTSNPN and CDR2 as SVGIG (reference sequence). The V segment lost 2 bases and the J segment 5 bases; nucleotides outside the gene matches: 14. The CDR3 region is CAWSRPGSGSFHEQYF. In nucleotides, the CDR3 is TGTGCCTGGAGTCGTCCTGGGAGCGGGAGCTTCCACGAGCAGTACTTC.

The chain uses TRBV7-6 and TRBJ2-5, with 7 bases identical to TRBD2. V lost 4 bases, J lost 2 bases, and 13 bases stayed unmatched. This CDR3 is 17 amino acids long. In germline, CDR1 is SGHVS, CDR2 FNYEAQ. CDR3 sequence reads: CASSSNRLSGEQETQYF. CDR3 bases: TGTGCCAGCAGCTCGAACCGACTAAGCGGGGAACAAGAGACCCAGTACTTC. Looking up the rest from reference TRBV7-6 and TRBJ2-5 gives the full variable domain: GAGVSQSPRYKVTKRGQDVALRCDPISGHVSLYWYRQALGQGPEFLTYFNYEAQQDKSGLPNDRFSAERPEGSISTLTIQRTEQRDSAMYRCASSSNRLSGEQETQYFGPGTRLLVL.

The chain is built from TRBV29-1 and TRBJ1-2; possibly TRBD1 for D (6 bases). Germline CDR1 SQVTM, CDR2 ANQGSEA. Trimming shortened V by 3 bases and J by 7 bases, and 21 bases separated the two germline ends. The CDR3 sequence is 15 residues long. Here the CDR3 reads CSVDIFRGGVFGYTF. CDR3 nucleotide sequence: TGCAGCGTTGATATCTTCAGGGGTGGAGTTTTTGGCTACACCTTC.

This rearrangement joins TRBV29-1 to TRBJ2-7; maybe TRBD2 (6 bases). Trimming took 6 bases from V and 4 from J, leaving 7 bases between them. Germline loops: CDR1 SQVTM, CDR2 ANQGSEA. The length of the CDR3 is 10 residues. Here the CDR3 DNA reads TGCAGCGTCGGAGGGTACGAGCAGTACTTC. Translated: CSVGGYEQYF.

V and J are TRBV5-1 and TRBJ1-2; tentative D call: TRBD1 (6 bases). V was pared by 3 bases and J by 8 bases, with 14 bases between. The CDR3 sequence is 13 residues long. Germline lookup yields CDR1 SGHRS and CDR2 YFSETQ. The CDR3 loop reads CASSSQGKEGYTF. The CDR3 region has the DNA TGCGCCAGCAGCTCCCAGGGGAAGGAGGGCTACACCTTC. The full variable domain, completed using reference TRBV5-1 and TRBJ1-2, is KAGVTQTPRYLIKTRGQQVTLSCSPISGHRSVSWYQQTPGQGLQFLFEYFSETQRNKGNFPGRFSGRQFSNSRSEMNVSTLELGDSALYLCASSSQGKEGYTFGSGTRLTVV.

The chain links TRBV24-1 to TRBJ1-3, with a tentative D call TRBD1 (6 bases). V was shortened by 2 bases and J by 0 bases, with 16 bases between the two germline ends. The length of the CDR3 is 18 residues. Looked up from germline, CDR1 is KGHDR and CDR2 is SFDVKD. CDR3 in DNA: TGTGCCACCAGTGATTACAAAACAGGGAGTCCCTCTGGAAACACCATATATTTT. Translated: CATSDYKTGSPSGNTIYF.

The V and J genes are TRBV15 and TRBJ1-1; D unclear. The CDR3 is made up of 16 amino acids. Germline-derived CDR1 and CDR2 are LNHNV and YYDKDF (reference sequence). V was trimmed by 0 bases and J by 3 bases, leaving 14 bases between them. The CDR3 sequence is CATSRDPWARDTEAFF. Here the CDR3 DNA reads TGTGCCACCAGCAGAGATCCGTGGGCGAGGGACACTGAAGCTTTCTTT.

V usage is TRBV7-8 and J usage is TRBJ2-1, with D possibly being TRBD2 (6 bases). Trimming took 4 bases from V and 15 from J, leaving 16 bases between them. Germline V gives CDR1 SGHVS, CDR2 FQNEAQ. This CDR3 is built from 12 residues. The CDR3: CASSSPREWAFF. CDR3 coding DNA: TGTGCCAGCAGCTCCCCCCGGGAGTGGGCGTTCTTC.

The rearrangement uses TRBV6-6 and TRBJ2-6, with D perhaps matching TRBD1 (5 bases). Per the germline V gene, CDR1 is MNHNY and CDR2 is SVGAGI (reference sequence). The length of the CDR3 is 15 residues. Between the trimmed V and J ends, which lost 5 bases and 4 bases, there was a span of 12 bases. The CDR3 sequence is CASSNPGSGANVLTF. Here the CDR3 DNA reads TGTGCCAGCAGTAACCCAGGGTCCGGGGCCAACGTCCTGACTTTC.

The CDR3 coding sequence is TGTGCCAGCAGTTACGGGCGGGGACCAGATACGCAGTATTTT. Translation gives CASSYGRGPDTQYF. The chain uses TRBV6-5 and TRBJ2-3; a weak D match, TRBD2 (6 bases). Germline V gene lookup returns CDR1 MNHEY and CDR2 SVGAGI. The V and J ends lost 2 bases and 4 bases respectively, with 10 bases between them. This CDR3 is built from 14 residues.

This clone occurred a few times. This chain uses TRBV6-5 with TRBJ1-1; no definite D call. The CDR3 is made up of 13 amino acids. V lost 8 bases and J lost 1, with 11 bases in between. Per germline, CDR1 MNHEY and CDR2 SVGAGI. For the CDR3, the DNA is TGTGCCAGCGTGGAGGCAGGGAACACTGAAGCTTTCTTT. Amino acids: CASVEAGNTEAFF.

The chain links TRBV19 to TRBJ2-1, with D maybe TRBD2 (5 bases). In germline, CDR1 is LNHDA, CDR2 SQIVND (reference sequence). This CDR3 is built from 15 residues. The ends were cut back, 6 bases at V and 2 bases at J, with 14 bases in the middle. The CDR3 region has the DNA TGTGCCAGTAGAGACTACCCCTCAACCTACAATGAGCAGTTCTTC. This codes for CASRDYPSTYNEQFF. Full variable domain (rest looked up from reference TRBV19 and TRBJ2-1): DGGITQSPKYLFRKEGQNVTLSCEQNLNHDAMYWYRQDPGQGLRLIYYSQIVNDFQKGDIAEGYSVSREKKESFPLTVTSAQKNPTAFYLCASRDYPSTYNEQFFGPGTRLTVL.

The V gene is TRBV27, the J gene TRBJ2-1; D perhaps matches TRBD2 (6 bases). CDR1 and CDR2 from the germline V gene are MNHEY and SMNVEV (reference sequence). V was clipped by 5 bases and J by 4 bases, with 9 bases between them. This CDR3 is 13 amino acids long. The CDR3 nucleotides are TGTGCCAGCAGTCTCGGGGGTTACAATGAGCAGTTCTTC. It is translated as CASSLGGYNEQFF.

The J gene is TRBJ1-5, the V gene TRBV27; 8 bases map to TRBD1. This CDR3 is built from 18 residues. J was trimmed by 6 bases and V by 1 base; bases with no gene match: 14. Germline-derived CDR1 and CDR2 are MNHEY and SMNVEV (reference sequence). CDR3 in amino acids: CASSLWSATGGRVQPQHF. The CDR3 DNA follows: TGTGCCAGCAGTTTATGGTCCGCAACAGGGGGACGAGTTCAGCCCCAGCATTTT.

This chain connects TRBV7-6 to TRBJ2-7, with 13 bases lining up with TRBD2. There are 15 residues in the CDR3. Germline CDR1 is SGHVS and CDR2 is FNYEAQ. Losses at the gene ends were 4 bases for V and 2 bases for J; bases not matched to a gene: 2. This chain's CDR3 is CASSSGTSGTYEQYF. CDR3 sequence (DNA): TGTGCCAGCAGCTCAGGGACTAGCGGGACCTACGAGCAGTACTTC.

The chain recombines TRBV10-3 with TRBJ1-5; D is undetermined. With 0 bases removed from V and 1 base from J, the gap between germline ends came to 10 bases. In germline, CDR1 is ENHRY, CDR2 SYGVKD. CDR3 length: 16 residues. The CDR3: CAISESGGPSNQPQHF. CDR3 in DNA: TGTGCCATCAGTGAGTCAGGAGGTCCCAGCAATCAGCCCCAGCATTTT.

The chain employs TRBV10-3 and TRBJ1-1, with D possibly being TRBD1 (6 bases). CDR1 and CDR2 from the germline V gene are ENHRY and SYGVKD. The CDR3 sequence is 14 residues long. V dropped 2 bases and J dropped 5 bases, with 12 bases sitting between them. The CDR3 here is CAISETQGTTEAFF. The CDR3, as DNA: TGTGCCATCAGTGAGACGCAGGGGACAACTGAAGCTTTCTTT.

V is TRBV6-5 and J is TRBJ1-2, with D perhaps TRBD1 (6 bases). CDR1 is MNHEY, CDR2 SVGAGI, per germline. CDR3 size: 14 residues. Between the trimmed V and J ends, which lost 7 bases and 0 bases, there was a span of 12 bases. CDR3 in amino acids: CASKQGTANYGYTF. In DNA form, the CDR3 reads TGTGCCAGCAAACAGGGCACCGCTAACTATGGCTACACCTTC.

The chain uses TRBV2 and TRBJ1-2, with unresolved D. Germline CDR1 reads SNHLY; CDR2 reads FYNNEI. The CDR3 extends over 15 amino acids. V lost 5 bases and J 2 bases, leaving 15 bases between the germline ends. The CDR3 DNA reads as TGTGCCAGCAGTCCTAGAGGGTTGGACAACTATGGCTACACCTTC. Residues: CASSPRGLDNYGYTF.

The DNA of the CDR3 is TGTGCCAGCAGCCTTCTAGCGGGCTCCTACGAGCAGTACTTC. Protein product: CASSLLAGSYEQYF. J is TRBJ2-7 and V is TRBV3-1 (or the pseudogene TRBV3-2), with TRBD2 identical over 8 bases. The CDR3 length is 14 residues. V lost 4 bases and J lost 0; bases outside the gene matches: 2. CDR1 LGHDT and CDR2 YNNKEL come from the germline V gene (reference sequence).

The CDR3 spells CASSDPGQGGEQYF. Here the CDR3 DNA reads TGTGCCAGTAGCGACCCGGGACAGGGGGGCGAGCAGTACTTC. V is TRBV19 and J is TRBJ2-7, with 11 positions matching TRBD1. The V gene end was trimmed by 6 bases and the J gene end by 6 bases; junction bases not matched to a gene: 7. CDR1 is LNHDA, CDR2 SQIVND, per germline (reference sequence). The CDR3 consists of 14 residues.

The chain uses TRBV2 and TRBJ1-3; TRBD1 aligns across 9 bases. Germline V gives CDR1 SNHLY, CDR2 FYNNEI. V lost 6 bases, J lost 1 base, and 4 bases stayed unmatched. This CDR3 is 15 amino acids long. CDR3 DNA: TGTGCCAGCAGGGGACAGGGTGGTTCTGGAAACACCATATATTTT. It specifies CASRGQGGSGNTIYF.

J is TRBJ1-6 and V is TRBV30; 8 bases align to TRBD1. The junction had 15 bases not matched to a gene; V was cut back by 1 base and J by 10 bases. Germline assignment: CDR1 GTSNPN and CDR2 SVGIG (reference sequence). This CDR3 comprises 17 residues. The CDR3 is CAWSEDPPGQGESPLHF. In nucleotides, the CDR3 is TGTGCCTGGAGTGAGGATCCCCCCGGACAGGGTGAATCACCCCTCCACTTT.

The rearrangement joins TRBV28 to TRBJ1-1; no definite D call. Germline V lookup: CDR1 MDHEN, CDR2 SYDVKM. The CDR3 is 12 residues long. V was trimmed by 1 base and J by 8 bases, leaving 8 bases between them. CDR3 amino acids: CASSLSSSEAFF. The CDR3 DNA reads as TGTGCCAGCAGTTTATCATCATCAGAAGCTTTCTTT.

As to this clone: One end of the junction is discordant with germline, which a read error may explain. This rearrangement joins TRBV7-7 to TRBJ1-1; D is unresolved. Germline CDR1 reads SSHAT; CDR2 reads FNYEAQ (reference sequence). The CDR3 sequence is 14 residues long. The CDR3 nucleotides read TGTGCTAGCAGCTTAGTTGTGACTCTACGGGAAGCTTTCTTT. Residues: CASSLVVTLREAFF.

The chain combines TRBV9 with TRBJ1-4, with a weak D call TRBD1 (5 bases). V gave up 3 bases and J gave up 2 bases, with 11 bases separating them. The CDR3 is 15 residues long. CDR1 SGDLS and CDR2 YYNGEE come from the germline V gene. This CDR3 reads CASSATGRTNEKLFF. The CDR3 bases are TGTGCCAGCAGCGCAACAGGAAGGACTAATGAAAAACTGTTTTTT.

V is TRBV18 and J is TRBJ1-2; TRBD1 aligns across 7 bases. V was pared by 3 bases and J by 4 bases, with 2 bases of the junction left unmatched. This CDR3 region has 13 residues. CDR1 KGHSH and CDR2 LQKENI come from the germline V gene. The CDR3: CASSPGTAYGYTF. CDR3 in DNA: TGTGCCAGCTCACCCGGGACAGCCTATGGCTACACCTTC.

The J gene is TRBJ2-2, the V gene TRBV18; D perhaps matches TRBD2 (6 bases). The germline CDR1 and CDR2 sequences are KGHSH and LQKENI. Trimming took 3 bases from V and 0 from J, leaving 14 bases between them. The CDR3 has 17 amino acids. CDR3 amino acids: CASSPPGGIPNTGELFF. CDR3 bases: TGTGCCAGCTCACCCCCCGGGGGAATTCCGAACACCGGGGAGCTGTTTTTT. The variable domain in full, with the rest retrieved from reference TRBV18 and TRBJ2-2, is NAGVMQNPRHLVRRRGQEARLRCSPMKGHSHVYWYRQLPEEGLKFMVYLQKENIIDESGMPKERFSAEFPKEGPSILRIQQVVRGDSAAYFCASSPPGGIPNTGELFFGEGSRLTVL.